A single sample is the source of the 21 T cell receptor beta chains below, sequenced in a study of shared clonotypes between healthy human individuals. Repertoires were generated with immunoSEQ multiplex PCR, while TCRdb's copy carries only in-frame clones and drops some. The sample shows about 2.3 million clones, roughly 93% of them seen only once. Sample: naive CD4+ T cells from PBMCs. As for subset: CD45RA+ positively selected. The receptors derive from a man aged 18 to 30 in good health. Some clones in this sample may be carry-over from other donors' samples.

The chain employs TRBV9 and TRBJ2-6, with D possibly TRBD1 on 5 matching bases. The CDR3 runs to 15 residues. Germline V gives CDR1 SGDLS, CDR2 YYNGEE. Between the trimmed V and J ends, which lost 3 bases and 2 bases, there was a span of 9 bases. Written as DNA, the CDR3 is TGTGCCAGCAGCGGAACAGGAGCTGGGGCCAACGTCCTGACTTTC. As protein: CASSGTGAGANVLTF. Full variable domain (rest looked up from reference TRBV9 and TRBJ2-6): DSGVTQTPKHLITATGQRVTLRCSPRSGDLSVYWYQQSLDQGLQFLIQYYNGEERAKGNILERFSAQQFPDLHSELNLSSLELGDSALYFCASSGTGAGANVLTFGAGSRLTVL.

This chain uses TRBV7-9 with TRBJ2-7, with 15 positions matching TRBD2. V shed 1 base, J shed 5 bases, and the junction held 9 bases outside the gene matches. This CDR3 spans 18 amino acids. Germline CDR1 SEHNR, CDR2 FQNEAQ (reference sequence). The CDR3 DNA is TGTGCCAGCAGCTTAGACGCAGGACTAGCGGGAGGGCCCCACGAGCAGTACTTC. This translates into CASSLDAGLAGGPHEQYF.

The chain uses TRBV7-8 and TRBJ1-5; possible D gene TRBD1, 6 bases. V was trimmed by 6 bases and J by 11 bases, leaving 23 bases between them. CDR3 size: 15 residues. Per the germline V gene, CDR1 is SGHVS and CDR2 is FQNEAQ. CDR3 DNA sequence: TGTGCCAGCAGTCCCTCTTGGACAGCGGGCCAGTCCCAGCATTTT. Protein product: CASSPSWTAGQSQHF.

This rearrangement joins TRBV6-5 to TRBJ1-5; D unclear. Germline CDR1 MNHEY, CDR2 SVGAGI. Trimming cost V 10 bases and J 3 bases, with 13 bases left between them. CDR3 length: 13 residues. The CDR3 DNA sequence: TGTGCCACAAGAAGAGCGAACAATCAGCCCCAGCATTTT. The encoded protein is CATRRANNQPQHF.

A word on this clone: This sample also contains other DNA sequences that code for the same CDR3. The V and J genes are TRBV5-6 and TRBJ2-7; no reliable D call. Between the trimmed V and J ends, which lost 2 bases and 4 bases, there was a span of 4 bases. CDR3 length: 11 residues. Looked up from germline, CDR1 is SGHDT and CDR2 is YYEEEE. The CDR3 sequence is CASSFGYEQYF. CDR3 DNA sequence: TGTGCCAGCAGCTTCGGTTACGAGCAGTACTTC.

A note on this clone: The sample has other DNA sequences that encode this CDR3 too. The chain carries TRBV15 and TRBJ1-4; D might be TRBD1 (5 bases). The germline V and J ends were trimmed by 1 base and 8 bases, with 11 bases remaining between them. The germline V gene encodes CDR1 LNHNV and CDR2 YYDKDF (reference sequence). The CDR3 has 14 residues. For the CDR3, the DNA is TGTGCCACCAGCAGAGGCCCAGGGCGAGAAAAACTGTTTTTT. Translated: CATSRGPGREKLFF.

Points on this clone: The sample has other DNA sequences that encode this CDR3 too. The chain has TRBV2 and TRBJ1-1; D not certain. Germline V gene lookup returns CDR1 SNHLY and CDR2 FYNNEI. This CDR3 has 11 residues. V lost 3 bases and J 4 bases, leaving 3 bases between the germline ends. For the CDR3, the DNA is TGTGCCAGCAGTGAGGTCACTGAAGCTTTCTTT. It yields the protein CASSEVTEAFF.

Regarding this clone: This CDR3 is also generated by other DNA sequences in the sample. This rearrangement joins TRBV5-1 to TRBJ2-6; D uncertain. From germline, CDR1 is SGHRS and CDR2 YFSETQ. CDR3 length: 15 amino acids. V lost 2 bases to trimming and J lost 0 bases, with 6 bases between them. In DNA form, the CDR3 reads TGCGCCAGCAGCTTTGATAGCTCTGGGGCCAACGTCCTGACTTTC. This sequence encodes CASSFDSSGANVLTF.

Worth noting for this clone: Other DNA sequences of this sample code for an identical CDR3. The chain joins TRBV29-1 to TRBJ1-1; maybe TRBD1 (5 bases). The CDR3 has 12 residues. Germline V gene lookup returns CDR1 SQVTM and CDR2 ANQGSEA. V lost 6 bases, J lost 1 base, and 9 bases lay in between. CDR3 coding DNA: TGCAGCGTAACCCAGGGGAACACTGAAGCTTTCTTT. It yields the protein CSVTQGNTEAFF. The full variable domain, rest sourced from reference TRBV29-1 and TRBJ1-1, is SAVISQKPSRDICQRGTSLTIQCQVDSQVTMMFWYRQQPGQSLTLIATANQGSEATYESGFVIDKFPISRPNLTFSTLTVSNMSPEDSSIYLCSVTQGNTEAFFGQGTRLTVV.

The V and J genes are TRBV27 and TRBJ1-5; perhaps TRBD1 as D (6 bases). Germline CDR1 MNHEY, CDR2 SMNVEV (reference sequence). V was cut by 3 bases and J by 3 bases, with 9 bases left in between. The CDR3 runs to 14 residues. As DNA, the CDR3 is TGTGCCAGCAGTTTGGACAGCCTCAATCAGCCCCAGCATTTT. Encoded protein: CASSLDSLNQPQHF.

The CDR3 region has the DNA TGCGCCAGCAGCCAGGTGACAGGAGGCAATCAGCCCCAGCATTTT. As protein: CASSQVTGGNQPQHF. The rearrangement links TRBV4-3 to TRBJ1-5, with D possibly matching TRBD1 (6 bases). There are 15 residues in the CDR3. CDR1 and CDR2 from the germline V gene are LGHNA and YSLEER. The V end was cut by 3 bases, the J end by 2 bases, with 11 bases between.

This chain connects TRBV28 to TRBJ1-1, with no clear D. The CDR3 runs to 15 residues. V was shortened by 1 base and J by 1 base, with 10 bases between the two germline ends. The germline CDR1 and CDR2 sequences are MDHEN and SYDVKM. The CDR3 region has the DNA TGTGCCAGCAGTTTATCCCTCGGCGGGAACACTGAAGCTTTCTTT. Protein: CASSLSLGGNTEAFF.

This chain links TRBV19 with TRBJ1-3; D call uncertain. The CDR3 runs to 14 residues. Trimming left V 9 bases short and J 0 bases short, with 12 bases between. CDR1 and CDR2 from the germline V gene are LNHDA and SQIVND (reference sequence). Here the CDR3 DNA reads TGTGCCAGCCGCCGGCGGGGCTCTGGAAACACCATATATTTT. It codes for CASRRRGSGNTIYF.

The V and J genes are TRBV18 and TRBJ2-1; TRBD2 matches 14 bases. CDR1 KGHSH and CDR2 LQKENI come from the germline V gene. The CDR3 spans 18 residues. Unmatched junction bases numbered 8, after V lost 0 bases and J lost 7 bases. The CDR3 bases are TGTGCCAGCTCACCACCGTGGGGACTAGCGGGGGAAAGGAATGAGCAGTTCTTC. Translation: CASSPPWGLAGERNEQFF. Complete variable domain (other parts from reference TRBV18 and TRBJ2-1): NAGVMQNPRHLVRRRGQEARLRCSPMKGHSHVYWYRQLPEEGLKFMVYLQKENIIDESGMPKERFSAEFPKEGPSILRIQQVVRGDSAAYFCASSPPWGLAGERNEQFFGPGTRLTVL.

The chain combines TRBV4-1 with TRBJ1-1, with D possibly TRBD1 on 5 matching bases. CDR1 MGHRA and CDR2 YSYEKL come from the germline V gene. The CDR3 has 17 residues. The ends were cut back, 0 bases at V and 0 bases at J, with 14 bases in the middle. Written as DNA, the CDR3 is TGCGCCAGCAGCCAAGAGAGGGGCGGGAGGATGAACACTGAAGCTTTCTTT. Translating gives CASSQERGGRMNTEAFF.

The gene calls are TRBV21-1 and TRBJ2-7; the table assigns TRBD1, which was not confirmed against the DNA. TRBV21-1 is a known pseudogene. The CDR3 runs 15 residues. The CDR3 loop is CASTLRDNRPYEQYF. CDR3 DNA sequence: TGTGCCAGCACCCTCCGGGACAACCGACCCTACGAGCAGTACTTC.

The V gene is TRBV7-6, the J gene TRBJ1-4, with D unclear. V was clipped by 6 bases and J by 5 bases, with 16 bases between them. CDR1 and CDR2 (germline): SGHVS, FNYEAQ. This CDR3 spans 15 amino acids. The CDR3 loop reads CASRRGGGGNEKLFF. The CDR3 coding sequence is TGTGCCAGCAGGCGCGGTGGCGGTGGGAATGAAAAACTGTTTTTT.

V is TRBV9 and J is TRBJ2-5, with 8 nucleotides matching TRBD2. Per germline, CDR1 SGDLS and CDR2 YYNGEE. The trim removed 4 bases at V and 11 bases at J, leaving 10 bases unmatched. The CDR3 covers 13 residues. The CDR3 is CASSLSGAGEQYF. The DNA of the CDR3 is TGTGCCAGCAGCCTTAGCGGGGCGGGTGAGCAGTACTTC. Combining the CDR3 with reference TRBV9 and TRBJ2-5 gives the whole variable domain DSGVTQTPKHLITATGQRVTLRCSPRSGDLSVYWYQQSLDQGLQFLIQYYNGEERAKGNILERFSAQQFPDLHSELNLSSLELGDSALYFCASSLSGAGEQYFGPGTRLLVL.

The chain employs TRBV28 and TRBJ2-5, with D possibly being TRBD2 (8 bases). V lost 5 bases, J lost 2 bases, and 15 bases lay in between. This CDR3 has 15 residues. The germline V gene has CDR1 MDHEN and CDR2 SYDVKM. The CDR3 DNA is TGTGCCAGCAGTGGCGGGGGGACAGTTCAAGAGACCCAGTACTTC. It yields the protein CASSGGGTVQETQYF.

CDR3 region: CASSDSGTVNEKLFF. The CDR3 DNA reads as TGTGCCAGCAGCGACTCCGGGACGGTAAATGAAAAACTGTTTTTT. This sequence joins TRBV5-4 and TRBJ1-4; D might be TRBD1 (5 bases). The germline gives CDR1 SGHNT, CDR2 YYREEE (reference sequence). There are 15 residues in the CDR3. V gave up 4 bases and J gave up 5 bases, with 15 bases separating them.

The V gene is TRBV7-2, the J gene TRBJ1-1; D call uncertain. In germline, CDR1 is SGHTA, CDR2 FQGNSA. The CDR3 runs 15 residues. V was pared by 3 bases and J by 5 bases, with 16 bases between. The CDR3 region has the DNA TGTGCCAGCAGCTTTCCCCGACAATCTGGGACTGAAGCTTTCTTT. Translation gives CASSFPRQSGTEAFF. Drawing the rest from reference TRBV7-2 and TRBJ1-1, the complete variable domain is GAGVSQSPSNKVTEKGKDVELRCDPISGHTALYWYRQSLGQGLEFLIYFQGNSAPDKSGLPSDRFSAERTGGSVSTLTIQRTQQEDSAVYLCASSFPRQSGTEAFFGQGTRLTVV.